The T cell receptor (beta chain) described here comes from a study of CD8 T cells in Susac syndrome. RNA in amounts of roughly 0.5 to 1 ug was reverse transcribed with random hexamers. From the immunoSEQ multiplex PCR reads, TCRdb called clonotypes with MiXCR, one entry per CDR3 protein. The profile covers 50,000 to 55,000 distinct CDR3 sequences, with around 93% appearing a single time and about 0.8% taken by the ten largest. The CDR3 loop spans 13 amino acids. V dropped 4 bases and J dropped 3; count of bases not matched to a gene: 4. In germline, CDR1 is SGHRS, CDR2 YFSETQ. Sequences were obtained from CD8+ T cells from PBMCs. The sequence was collected from a human donor with Susac syndrome. The rearrangement joins TRBV5-1 to TRBJ2-7, with 7 nucleotides matching TRBD1. This CDR3 reads CASSPDRSYEQYF. The CDR3 DNA reads TGCGCCAGCAGCCCGGACAGGAGCTACGAGCAGTACTTC.